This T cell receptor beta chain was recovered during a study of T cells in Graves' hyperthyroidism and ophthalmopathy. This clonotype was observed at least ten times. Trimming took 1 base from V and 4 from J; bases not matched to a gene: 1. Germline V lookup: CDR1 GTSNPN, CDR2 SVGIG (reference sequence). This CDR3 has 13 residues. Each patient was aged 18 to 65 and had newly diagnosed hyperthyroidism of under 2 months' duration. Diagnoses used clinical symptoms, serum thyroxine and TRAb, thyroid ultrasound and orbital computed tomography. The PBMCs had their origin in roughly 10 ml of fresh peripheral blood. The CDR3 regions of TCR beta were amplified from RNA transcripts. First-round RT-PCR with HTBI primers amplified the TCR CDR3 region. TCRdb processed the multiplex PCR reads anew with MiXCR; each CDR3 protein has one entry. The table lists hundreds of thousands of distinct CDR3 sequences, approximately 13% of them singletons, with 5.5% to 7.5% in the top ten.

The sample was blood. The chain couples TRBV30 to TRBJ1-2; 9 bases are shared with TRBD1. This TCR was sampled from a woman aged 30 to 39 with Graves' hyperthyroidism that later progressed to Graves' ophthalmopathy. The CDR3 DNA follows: TGTGCCTGGAGTGCGGGACAGGGCTATGGCTACACCTTC. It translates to CAWSAGQGYGYTF.